This passage covers 27 T cell receptor beta chains from one sample sequenced in a study of control samples from healthy donors and cancer patients. Repertoires were generated with immunoSEQ multiplex PCR, while TCRdb's copy carries only in-frame clones and drops some. Found here are 95,000 to 110,000 clones, roughly 91% of them singletons; the top ten hold roughly 19%. The material sequenced was PBMCs. The receptors were gathered from a man aged 55-75 years with lung cancer.

The V and J genes are TRBV14 and TRBJ1-6, with D perhaps matching TRBD1 (6 bases). Trimming left V 3 bases short and J 0 bases short, with 6 bases between. The CDR3 is made up of 15 amino acids. Germline V gene sequence: CDR1 SGHDN, CDR2 FVKESK. CDR3 in DNA: TGTGCCAGCAGCCAGGACAGCTCCTATAATTCACCCCTCCACTTT. As protein: CASSQDSSYNSPLHF.

The chain couples TRBV21-1 to TRBJ2-7; TRBD1 is the table's D call, not checked against the DNA. TRBV21-1 is described as a pseudogene. The CDR3 runs 15 residues. The DNA of the CDR3 is TGTGCCAGCATCGTCAACCGGGACAGCAGCTACGAGCAGTACTTC. It codes for CASIVNRDSSYEQYF.

The chain combines TRBV5-1 with TRBJ1-1; D remains ambiguous. The CDR3 contains 11 residues. Germline-derived CDR1 and CDR2 are SGHRS and YFSETQ. Trimming shortened V by 7 bases and J by 0 bases, and 4 bases separated the two germline ends. The CDR3 sequence is CASQLNTEAFF. As DNA, the CDR3 is TGCGCCAGCCAACTGAACACTGAAGCTTTCTTT. The complete variable domain, with remaining parts taken from reference TRBV5-1 and TRBJ1-1, reads KAGVTQTPRYLIKTRGQQVTLSCSPISGHRSVSWYQQTPGQGLQFLFEYFSETQRNKGNFPGRFSGRQFSNSRSEMNVSTLELGDSALYLCASQLNTEAFFGQGTRLTVV.

The chain is built from TRBV11-2 and TRBJ2-5; no clear D. This CDR3 comprises 14 residues. The V end was cut by 1 base, the J end by 2 bases, with 8 bases between. Per germline, CDR1 SGHAT and CDR2 FQNNGV. The CDR3 protein is CASSLALAQETQYF. Written as DNA, the CDR3 is TGTGCCAGCAGCTTAGCGTTAGCACAAGAGACCCAGTACTTC.

The chain uses TRBV5-4 and TRBJ1-4, with TRBD1 matching 9 bases. The V gene end was trimmed by 3 bases and the J gene end by 6 bases; junction bases not matched to a gene: 3. Germline V gene lookup returns CDR1 SGHNT and CDR2 YYREEE (reference sequence). The CDR3 is 14 residues long. This CDR3 is CASSSRQGDEKLFF. CDR3 coding DNA: TGTGCCAGCAGCTCGAGACAGGGGGATGAAAAACTGTTTTTT.

The chain couples TRBV5-1 to TRBJ1-2, with a tentative D call TRBD1 (6 bases). The CDR3 runs to 14 residues. Germline-derived CDR1 and CDR2 are SGHRS and YFSETQ. V was clipped by 4 bases and J by 2 bases, with 12 bases between them. CDR3 in DNA: TGCGCCAGCAGCGGGGGCGGTCAGAACTATGGCTACACCTTC. Its protein is CASSGGGQNYGYTF.

The J gene is TRBJ1-3, the V gene TRBV3-1 (or the pseudogene TRBV3-2), with D uncertain. There are 16 residues in the CDR3. With 1 base removed from V and 0 bases from J, the gap between germline ends came to 10 bases. Germline CDR1 and CDR2: LGHDT and YNNKEL (reference sequence). The CDR3 coding sequence is TGTGCCAGCAGCCAAGGAGGGTCGGGCTCTGGAAACACCATATATTTT. It translates to CASSQGGSGSGNTIYF.

The genes are TRBV3-1 (or the pseudogene TRBV3-2) and TRBJ1-2; 7 bases match TRBD1. Per the germline V gene, CDR1 is LGHDT and CDR2 is YNNKEL (reference sequence). V trimming: 4 bases; J trimming: 6 bases; junction bases outside the gene matches: 14. The CDR3 runs to 16 residues. The DNA of the CDR3 is TGTGCCAGCAGCCCCGAAAGAACGGACAGGAGACATGGCTACACCTTC. Encoded protein: CASSPERTDRRHGYTF.

The genes are TRBV5-1 and TRBJ1-1; 8 nucleotides match TRBD1. Germline assignment: CDR1 SGHRS and CDR2 YFSETQ. V was pared by 4 bases and J by 1 base, with 6 bases of the junction left unmatched. The length of the CDR3 is 15 residues. CDR3 region: CASSLQGQGNTEAFF. CDR3 in DNA: TGCGCCAGCAGCCTCCAAGGACAGGGGAACACTGAAGCTTTCTTT. The full variable domain, in which reference TRBV5-1 and TRBJ1-1 provide the parts outside the CDR3, is KAGVTQTPRYLIKTRGQQVTLSCSPISGHRSVSWYQQTPGQGLQFLFEYFSETQRNKGNFPGRFSGRQFSNSRSEMNVSTLELGDSALYLCASSLQGQGNTEAFFGQGTRLTVV.

The genes are TRBV30 and TRBJ2-7; D ambiguous. The CDR3 is 8 amino acids. CDR1 and CDR2 (germline): GTSNPN, SVGIG (reference sequence). Trimming took 8 bases from V and 4 from J, leaving 3 bases between them. The CDR3 bases are TGTGCCGGTTACGAGCAGTACGTC. Translated: CAGYEQYV.

The chain uses TRBV18 and TRBJ1-1; no reliable D call. Germline values: CDR1 KGHSH, CDR2 LQKENI. Deletions cut 5 bases from V and 3 bases from J, with 19 bases between. This CDR3 is 16 amino acids long. This CDR3 reads CASSFRTDLGDTEAFF. Written as DNA, the CDR3 is TGTGCCAGCTCATTCCGGACGGACCTAGGCGACACTGAAGCTTTCTTT.

This rearrangement joins TRBV3-1 (or the pseudogene TRBV3-2) to TRBJ1-6; TRBD1 might be the D (6 bases). Germline V gene lookup returns CDR1 LGHDT and CDR2 YNNKEL (reference sequence). With 0 bases removed from V and 1 base from J, the gap between germline ends came to 13 bases. This CDR3 has 18 residues. CDR3 coding DNA: TGTGCCAGCAGCCAAGATTTGAGGGGGGGATCCTATAATTCACCCCTCCACTTT. Protein sequence: CASSQDLRGGSYNSPLHF.

The chain combines TRBV6-6 with TRBJ1-2, with TRBD1 matching 9 bases. Germline values: CDR1 MNHNY, CDR2 SVGAGI (reference sequence). This CDR3 is built from 16 residues. V lost 2 bases to trimming and J lost 3 bases; unmatched junction nucleotides: 7. CDR3 loop: CASSYRDRDPYYGYTF. CDR3 bases: TGTGCCAGCAGTTACCGGGACAGGGACCCTTACTATGGCTACACCTTC.

The chain uses TRBV7-3 and TRBJ2-3; D is unclear. The CDR3 length is 11 residues. Germline assignment: CDR1 SGHTA and CDR2 FQGTGA. Trimming removed 5 bases at V and 4 bases at J, with 4 bases between. CDR3: CASSNSDTQYF. CDR3 sequence (DNA): TGTGCCAGCAGCAACTCAGATACGCAGTATTTT.

This clone was picked up one time. The chain uses TRBV4-2 and TRBJ2-2; tentative D call: TRBD1 (5 bases). V lost 0 bases, J lost 3 bases, and 8 bases lay in between. The V gene's germline CDR1 is LGHNA and CDR2 YNFKEQ. The CDR3 loop spans 15 amino acids. The CDR3: CASSQDPGYTGELFF. The CDR3 DNA reads as TGTGCCAGCAGCCAAGATCCAGGGTACACCGGGGAGCTGTTTTTT.

This clone has just one count. This CDR3 is also generated by other DNA sequences in the sample. The V gene is TRBV6-5, the J gene TRBJ1-1, with D unclear. Germline V CDR1 and CDR2: MNHEY, SVGAGI. V lost 2 bases, J lost 1 base, and 5 bases lay in between. The CDR3 is 13 amino acids. CDR3 sequence reads: CASSYPGNTEAFF. The CDR3 nucleotides read TGTGCCAGCAGTTACCCGGGGAACACTGAAGCTTTCTTT.

This sequence joins TRBV5-4 and TRBJ1-5; the D gene is possibly TRBD1 (6 bases). With 4 bases removed from V and 10 bases from J, the gap between germline ends came to 18 bases. From germline, CDR1 is SGHNT and CDR2 YYREEE (reference sequence). The CDR3 totals 14 residues. CDR3 residues: CASSAGVGGSPQHF. The CDR3 nucleotides read TGTGCCAGCAGCGCGGGGGTCGGGGGCAGTCCCCAGCATTTT.

The chain has TRBV6-1 and TRBJ1-2, with 9 bases aligning to TRBD1. Per germline, CDR1 MNHNS and CDR2 SASEGT. V trimming: 6 bases; J trimming: 4 bases; junction bases outside the gene matches: 9. The CDR3 sequence is 15 residues long. The CDR3 sequence is CASRSGQGRGYGYTF. The CDR3 bases are TGTGCCAGCAGGTCCGGACAGGGGCGCGGCTATGGCTACACCTTC.

This sequence joins TRBV6-5 and TRBJ2-2, with a tentative D call TRBD1 (6 bases). V lost 4 bases, J lost 8 bases, and 14 bases lay in between. This CDR3 region has 14 residues. In germline, CDR1 is MNHEY, CDR2 SVGAGI. The CDR3 here is CASSFGRGFGELFF. The CDR3 DNA reads as TGTGCCAGCAGTTTTGGCAGGGGATTTGGGGAGCTGTTTTTT.

The rearrangement joins TRBV2 to TRBJ1-1; D not resolved. The CDR3 is 14 amino acids. V gave up 7 bases and J gave up 2 bases, with 14 bases separating them. Germline-derived CDR1 and CDR2 are SNHLY and FYNNEI. The CDR3 reads CASTLRYVNTEAFF. The CDR3 DNA sequence: TGTGCCAGCACCTTAAGGTACGTTAACACTGAAGCTTTCTTT.

The chain combines TRBV24-1 with TRBJ1-2, with D maybe TRBD1 (6 bases). The germline V gene encodes CDR1 KGHDR and CDR2 SFDVKD. V lost 4 bases and J lost 8, with 13 bases in between. The CDR3 is 13 amino acids. As DNA, the CDR3 is TGTGCCACCAGTGACCCCGGACAGTACGGCTACACCTTC. Translating it yields CATSDPGQYGYTF.

This clone was seen a single time. Other nucleotide sequences from this sample produce the same CDR3. J is TRBJ2-7 and V is TRBV6-5; the match to TRBD1 covers 7 bases. The CDR3 spans 13 residues. The germline V gene has CDR1 MNHEY and CDR2 SVGAGI. V lost 6 bases to trimming and J lost 3 bases; unmatched junction nucleotides: 5. CDR3 residues: CASRRQGIYEQYV. CDR3 nucleotides: TGTGCCAGCAGAAGACAGGGAATCTACGAGCAGTACGTC.

The CDR3 coding sequence is TGTGCCAGCAGTGAGTGGAGGGGGAACACAGATACGCAGTATTTT. Its translation is CASSEWRGNTDTQYF. The rearrangement links TRBV6-1 to TRBJ2-3, with D tentatively TRBD1 or TRBD2 (6 bases each). CDR1 is MNHNS and CDR2 is SASEGT in the germline V gene. The CDR3 has 15 residues. V was cut by 3 bases and J by 2 bases, with 12 bases left in between.

The rearrangement links TRBV7-2 to TRBJ1-2; 11 nucleotides agree with TRBD1. Germline V gene data show CDR1 as SGHTA and CDR2 as FQGNSA. The CDR3 spans 15 residues. The ends lost 0 bases at V and 3 bases at J; junction bases unmatched: 0. Here the CDR3 DNA reads TGTGCCAGCAGCTTAGCGGGACAGGGGGACTATGGCTACACCTTC. Residues: CASSLAGQGDYGYTF. The complete variable domain, with remaining parts taken from reference TRBV7-2 and TRBJ1-2, reads GAGVSQSPSNKVTEKGKDVELRCDPISGHTALYWYRQSLGQGLEFLIYFQGNSAPDKSGLPSDRFSAERTGGSVSTLTIQRTQQEDSAVYLCASSLAGQGDYGYTFGSGTRLTVV.

This chain uses TRBV5-1 with TRBJ1-5; 10 bases fit TRBD1. The length of the CDR3 is 15 residues. J gave up 7 bases and V 4 bases, and 8 bases lay outside the gene matches. Germline CDR1 SGHRS, CDR2 YFSETQ. CDR3 nucleotides: TGCGCCAGCAGCCCCGGGACAGGGGACTGGCAGCCCCAGCATTTT. Translated: CASSPGTGDWQPQHF.

V and J are TRBV5-1 and TRBJ1-3; D is uncertain. This CDR3 comprises 16 residues. Trimming left V 1 base short and J 0 bases short, with 11 bases between. Germline lookup yields CDR1 SGHRS and CDR2 YFSETQ. CDR3 in amino acids: CASSLSAVSSGNTIYF. CDR3 nucleotides: TGCGCCAGCAGCTTGTCTGCAGTCAGCTCTGGAAACACCATATATTTT.

The genes are TRBV10-3 and TRBJ2-7; no firm D call. CDR3 length: 12 amino acids. V was pared by 2 bases and J by 2 bases, with 4 bases between. Germline V gene lookup returns CDR1 ENHRY and CDR2 SYGVKD. CDR3 in amino acids: CAISESTYEQYV. In DNA form, the CDR3 reads TGTGCCATCAGTGAGAGTACCTACGAGCAGTACGTC.